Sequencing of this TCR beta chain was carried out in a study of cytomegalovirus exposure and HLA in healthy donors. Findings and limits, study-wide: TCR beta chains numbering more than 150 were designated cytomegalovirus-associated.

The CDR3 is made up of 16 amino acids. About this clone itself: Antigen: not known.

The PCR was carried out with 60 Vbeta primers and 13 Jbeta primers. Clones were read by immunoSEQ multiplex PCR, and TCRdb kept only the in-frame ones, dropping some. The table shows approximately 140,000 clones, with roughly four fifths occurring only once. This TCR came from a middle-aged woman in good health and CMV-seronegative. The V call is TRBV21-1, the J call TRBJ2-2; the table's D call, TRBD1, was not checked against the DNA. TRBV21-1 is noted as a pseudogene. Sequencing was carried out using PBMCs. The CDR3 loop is CASSKLHRRNTGELFF. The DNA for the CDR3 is TGTGCCAGCAGCAAACTACACAGGAGGAACACCGGGGAGCTGTTTTTT.